This paragraph covers one T cell receptor (beta chain) sequence. The sample belongs to a study of blood T cell repertoires in COVID-19. At the level of the study: T cells, B-cell-depleted T cells, or PBMCs supplied cDNA or gDNA.

Under the authors' procedure: Nucleated cell number was recorded as an estimate derived from reference gene primer amplification. Measured with immunoSEQ multiplex PCR; TCRdb has only the in-frame clones, and not every one. From that table come the V and J calls and clone size; the DNA was used to work out D and trimming. The sample has more than 65,000 clones, roughly 84% seen once. V trimming: 1 base; J trimming: 3 bases; junction bases outside the gene matches: 10. From germline, CDR1 is MDHEN and CDR2 SYDVKM. The CDR3 length is 18 residues. This chain uses TRBV28 with TRBJ2-3, with TRBD1 identical over 10 bases. The TCR originated in a man between 50 and 59 years old with active COVID-19. The specimen was peripheral blood. Here the CDR3 reads CASSLSGYDRGLTDTQYF. In nucleotides, the CDR3 is TGTGCCAGCAGTTTATCAGGTTACGACAGGGGGCTAACAGATACGCAGTATTTT.